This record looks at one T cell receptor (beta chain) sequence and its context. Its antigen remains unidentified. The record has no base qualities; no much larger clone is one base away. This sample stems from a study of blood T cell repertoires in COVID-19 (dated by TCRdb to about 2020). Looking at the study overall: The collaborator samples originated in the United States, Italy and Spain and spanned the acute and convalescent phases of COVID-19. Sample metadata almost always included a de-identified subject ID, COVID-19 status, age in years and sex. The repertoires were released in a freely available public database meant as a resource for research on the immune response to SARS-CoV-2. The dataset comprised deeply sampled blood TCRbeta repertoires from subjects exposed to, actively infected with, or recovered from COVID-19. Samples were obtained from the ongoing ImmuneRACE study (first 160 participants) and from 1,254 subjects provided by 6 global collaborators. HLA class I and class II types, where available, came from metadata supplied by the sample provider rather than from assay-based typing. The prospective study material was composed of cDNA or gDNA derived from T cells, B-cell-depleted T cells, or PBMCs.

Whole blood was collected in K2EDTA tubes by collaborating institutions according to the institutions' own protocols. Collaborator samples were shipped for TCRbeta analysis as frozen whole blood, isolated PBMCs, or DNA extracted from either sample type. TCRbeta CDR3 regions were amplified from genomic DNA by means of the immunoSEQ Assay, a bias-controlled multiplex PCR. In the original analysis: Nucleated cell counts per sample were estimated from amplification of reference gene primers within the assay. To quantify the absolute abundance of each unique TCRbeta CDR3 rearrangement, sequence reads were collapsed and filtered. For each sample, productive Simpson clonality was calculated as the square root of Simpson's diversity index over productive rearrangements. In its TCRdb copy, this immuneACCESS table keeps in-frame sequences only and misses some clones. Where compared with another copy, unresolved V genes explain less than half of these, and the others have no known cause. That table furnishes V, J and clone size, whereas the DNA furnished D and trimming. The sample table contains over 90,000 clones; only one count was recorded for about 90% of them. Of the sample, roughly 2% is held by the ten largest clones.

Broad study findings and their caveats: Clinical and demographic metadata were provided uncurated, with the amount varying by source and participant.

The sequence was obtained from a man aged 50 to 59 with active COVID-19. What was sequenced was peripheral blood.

In nucleotide form, the sequence is TGTGCCAGCAGGGGGGGACTGAATAATGAAAAACTGTTTTTT. Its product reads: CASRGGLNNEKLFF. The sequence is built from TRBV6-5 and TRBJ1-4; the best D guess is TRBD1, with 5 bases matching. Trimming costs V 6 bases and J 4 bases, and their ends lie 12 bases apart. The germline V gene sets CDR1 to MNHEY and CDR2 to SVGAGI. The CDR3, cysteine through phenylalanine, is 14 amino acids long. Only the CDR3 region is kept as DNA, spanning 42 bases read in frame from base 1.